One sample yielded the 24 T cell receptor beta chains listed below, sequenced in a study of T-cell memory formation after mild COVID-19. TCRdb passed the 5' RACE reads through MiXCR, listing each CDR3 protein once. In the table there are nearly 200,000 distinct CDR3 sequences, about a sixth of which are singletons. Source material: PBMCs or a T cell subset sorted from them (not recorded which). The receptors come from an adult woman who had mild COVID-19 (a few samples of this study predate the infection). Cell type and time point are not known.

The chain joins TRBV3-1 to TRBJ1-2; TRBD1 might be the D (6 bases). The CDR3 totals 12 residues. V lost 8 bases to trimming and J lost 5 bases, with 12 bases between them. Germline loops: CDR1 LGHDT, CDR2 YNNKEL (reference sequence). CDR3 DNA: TGTGCCAGCCAAGACAGGCCTTATGGCTACACCTTC. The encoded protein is CASQDRPYGYTF. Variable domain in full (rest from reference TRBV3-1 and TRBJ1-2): DTAVSQTPKYLVTQMGNDKSIKCEQNLGHDTMYWYKQDSKKFLKIMFSYNNKELIINETVPNRFSPKSPDKAHLNLHINSLELGDSAVYFCASQDRPYGYTFGSGTRLTVV.

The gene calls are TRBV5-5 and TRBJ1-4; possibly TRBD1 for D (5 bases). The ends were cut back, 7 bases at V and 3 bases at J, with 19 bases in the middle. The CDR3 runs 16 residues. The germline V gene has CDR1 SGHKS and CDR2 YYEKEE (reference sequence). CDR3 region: CASRGTQGSPNEKLFF. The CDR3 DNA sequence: TGTGCCAGCCGCGGAACGCAGGGTAGTCCTAATGAAAAACTGTTTTTT.

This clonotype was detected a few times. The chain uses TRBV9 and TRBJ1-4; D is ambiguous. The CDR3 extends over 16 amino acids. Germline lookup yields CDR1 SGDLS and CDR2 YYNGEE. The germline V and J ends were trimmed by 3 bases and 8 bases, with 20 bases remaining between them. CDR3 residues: CASSERADQPGEKLFF. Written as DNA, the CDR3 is TGTGCCAGCAGCGAAAGAGCCGACCAACCGGGCGAAAAACTGTTTTTT.

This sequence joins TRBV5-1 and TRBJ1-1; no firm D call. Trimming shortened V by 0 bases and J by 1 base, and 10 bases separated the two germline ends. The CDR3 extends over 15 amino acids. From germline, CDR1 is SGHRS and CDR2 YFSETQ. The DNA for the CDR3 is TGCGCCAGCAGCTTGGAGGCAGCGGGGAACACTGAAGCTTTCTTT. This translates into CASSLEAAGNTEAFF. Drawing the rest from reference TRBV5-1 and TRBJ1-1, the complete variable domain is KAGVTQTPRYLIKTRGQQVTLSCSPISGHRSVSWYQQTPGQGLQFLFEYFSETQRNKGNFPGRFSGRQFSNSRSEMNVSTLELGDSALYLCASSLEAAGNTEAFFGQGTRLTVV.

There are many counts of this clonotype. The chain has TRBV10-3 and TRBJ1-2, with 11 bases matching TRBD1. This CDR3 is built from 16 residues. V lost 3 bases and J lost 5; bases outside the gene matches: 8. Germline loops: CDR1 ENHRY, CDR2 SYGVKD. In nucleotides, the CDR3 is TGTGCCATCAGTGATCGCGGGACAGGGGGAAGGTATGGCTACACCTTC. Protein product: CAISDRGTGGRYGYTF.

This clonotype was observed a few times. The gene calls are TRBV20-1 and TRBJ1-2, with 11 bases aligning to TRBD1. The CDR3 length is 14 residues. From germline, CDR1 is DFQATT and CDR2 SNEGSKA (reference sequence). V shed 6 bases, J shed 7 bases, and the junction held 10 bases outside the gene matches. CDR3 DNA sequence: TGCAGTGCGGGACAGGGGGTTCCCTCGGGTGGCTACACCTTC. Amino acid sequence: CSAGQGVPSGGYTF.

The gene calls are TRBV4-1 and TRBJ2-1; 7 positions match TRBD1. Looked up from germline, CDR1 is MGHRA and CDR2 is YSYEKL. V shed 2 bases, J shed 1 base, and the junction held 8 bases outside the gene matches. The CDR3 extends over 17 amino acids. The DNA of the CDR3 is TGCGCCAGCAGCCAACCGGGACAGCCCGGTTCCTACAATGAGCAGTTCTTC. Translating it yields CASSQPGQPGSYNEQFF.

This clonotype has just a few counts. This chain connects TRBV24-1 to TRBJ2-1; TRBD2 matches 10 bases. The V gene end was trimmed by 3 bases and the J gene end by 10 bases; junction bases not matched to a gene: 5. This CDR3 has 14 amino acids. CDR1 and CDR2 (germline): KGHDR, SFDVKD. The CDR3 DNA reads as TGTGCCACCAGTGATCCAGCGGGAGGGTGGGAGCAGTTCTTC. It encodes CATSDPAGGWEQFF.

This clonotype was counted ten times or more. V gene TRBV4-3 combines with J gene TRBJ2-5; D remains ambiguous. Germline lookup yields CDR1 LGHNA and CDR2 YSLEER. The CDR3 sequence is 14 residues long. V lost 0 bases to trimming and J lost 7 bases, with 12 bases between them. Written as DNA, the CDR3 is TGCGCCAGCAGCCAAGAAGGTCAAGCTGGGACCCAGTACTTC. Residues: CASSQEGQAGTQYF.

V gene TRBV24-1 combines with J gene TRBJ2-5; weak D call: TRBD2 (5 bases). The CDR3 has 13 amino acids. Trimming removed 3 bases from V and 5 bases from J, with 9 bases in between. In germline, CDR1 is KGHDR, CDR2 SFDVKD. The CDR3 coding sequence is TGTGCCACCAGTGATCGGGGTCGGGAGACCCAGTACTTC. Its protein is CATSDRGRETQYF.

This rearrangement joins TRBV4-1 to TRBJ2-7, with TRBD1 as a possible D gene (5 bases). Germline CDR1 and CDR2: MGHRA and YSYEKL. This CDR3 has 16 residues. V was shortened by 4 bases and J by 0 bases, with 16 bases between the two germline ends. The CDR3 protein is CASSLLETGFSYEQYF. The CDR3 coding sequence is TGCGCCAGCAGCCTCTTGGAAACAGGTTTCTCCTACGAGCAGTACTTC.

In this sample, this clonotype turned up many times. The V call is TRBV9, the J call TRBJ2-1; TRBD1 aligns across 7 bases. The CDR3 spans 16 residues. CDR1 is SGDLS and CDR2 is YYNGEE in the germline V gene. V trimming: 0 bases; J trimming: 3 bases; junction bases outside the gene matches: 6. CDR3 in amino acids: CASSVAPGQYYNEQFF. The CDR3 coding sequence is TGTGCCAGCAGCGTAGCTCCGGGACAGTACTACAATGAGCAGTTCTTC.

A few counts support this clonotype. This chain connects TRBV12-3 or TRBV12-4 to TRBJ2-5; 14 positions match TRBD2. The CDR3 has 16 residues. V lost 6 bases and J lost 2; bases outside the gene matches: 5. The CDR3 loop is CASRRTSGGRQETQYF. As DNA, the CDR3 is TGTGCCAGCAGGCGGACTAGCGGGGGGCGGCAAGAGACCCAGTACTTC.

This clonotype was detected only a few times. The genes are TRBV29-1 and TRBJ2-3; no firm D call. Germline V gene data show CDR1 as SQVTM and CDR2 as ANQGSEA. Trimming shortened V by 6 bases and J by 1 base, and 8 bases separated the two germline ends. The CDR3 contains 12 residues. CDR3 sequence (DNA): TGCAGCGTCGCGGACGGCACAGATACGCAGTATTTT. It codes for CSVADGTDTQYF.

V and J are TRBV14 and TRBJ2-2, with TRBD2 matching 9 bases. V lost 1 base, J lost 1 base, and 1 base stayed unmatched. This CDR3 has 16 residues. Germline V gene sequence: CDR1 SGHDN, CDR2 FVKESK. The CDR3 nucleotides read TGTGCCAGCAGCCAAGTACTAGCGGGGAACACCGGGGAGCTGTTTTTT. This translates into CASSQVLAGNTGELFF.

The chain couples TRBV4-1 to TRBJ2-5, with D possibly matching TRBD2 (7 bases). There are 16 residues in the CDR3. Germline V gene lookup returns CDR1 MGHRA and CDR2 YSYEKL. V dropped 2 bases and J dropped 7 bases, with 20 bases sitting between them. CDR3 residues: CASSQSPPGEGGTQYF. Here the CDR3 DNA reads TGCGCCAGCAGCCAAAGCCCCCCAGGGGAGGGCGGGACCCAGTACTTC.

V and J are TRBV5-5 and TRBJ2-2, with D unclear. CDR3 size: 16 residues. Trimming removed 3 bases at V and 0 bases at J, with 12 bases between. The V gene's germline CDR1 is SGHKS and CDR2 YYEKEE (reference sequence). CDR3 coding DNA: TGTGCCAGCAGCTCGGGCCCTCTAGCGAACACCGGGGAGCTGTTTTTT. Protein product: CASSSGPLANTGELFF.

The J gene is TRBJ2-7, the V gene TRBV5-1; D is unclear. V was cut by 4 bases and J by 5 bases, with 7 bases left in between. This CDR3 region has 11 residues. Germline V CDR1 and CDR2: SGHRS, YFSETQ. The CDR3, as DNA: TGCGCCAGCAGCGTGGAGCACGAGCAGTACTTC. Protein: CASSVEHEQYF.

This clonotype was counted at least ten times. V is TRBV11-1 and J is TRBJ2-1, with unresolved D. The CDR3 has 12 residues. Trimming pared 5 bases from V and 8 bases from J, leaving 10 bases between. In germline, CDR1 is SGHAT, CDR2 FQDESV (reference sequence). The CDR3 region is CASSPRYDEQFF. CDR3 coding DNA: TGTGCCAGCAGCCCTCGGTACGATGAGCAGTTCTTC.

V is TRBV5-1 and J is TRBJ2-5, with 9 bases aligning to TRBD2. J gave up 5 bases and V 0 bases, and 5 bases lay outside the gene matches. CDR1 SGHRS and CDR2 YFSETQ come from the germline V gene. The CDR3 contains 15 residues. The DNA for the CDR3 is TGCGCCAGCAGCTTGGTCGCGGGAGGGAGGGAGACCCAGTACTTC. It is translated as CASSLVAGGRETQYF.

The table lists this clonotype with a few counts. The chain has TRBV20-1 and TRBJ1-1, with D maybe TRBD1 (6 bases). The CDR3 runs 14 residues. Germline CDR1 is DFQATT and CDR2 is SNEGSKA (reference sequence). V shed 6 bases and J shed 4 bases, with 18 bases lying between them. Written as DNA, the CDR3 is TGCAGTGCCCGATCCGGCAGGGGTGTCACTGAAGCTTTCTTT. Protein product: CSARSGRGVTEAFF.

The DNA for the CDR3 is TGTGCCACCAGCAGAGGGGTACCTAGGCTGAACACCGGGGAGCTGTTTTTT. This sequence encodes CATSRGVPRLNTGELFF. This rearrangement joins TRBV15 to TRBJ2-2; D is uncertain. The CDR3 contains 17 residues. Germline V CDR1 and CDR2: LNHNV, YYDKDF (reference sequence). Trimming took off 1 base at V and 1 base at J, with 13 bases between the two ends.

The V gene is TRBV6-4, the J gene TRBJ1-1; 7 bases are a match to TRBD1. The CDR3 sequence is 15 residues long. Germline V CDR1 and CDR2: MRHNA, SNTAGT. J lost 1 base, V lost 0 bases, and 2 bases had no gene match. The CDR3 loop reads CASSDSHRGNTEAFF. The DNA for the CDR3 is TGTGCCAGCAGTGACTCTCACAGGGGGAACACTGAAGCTTTCTTT.

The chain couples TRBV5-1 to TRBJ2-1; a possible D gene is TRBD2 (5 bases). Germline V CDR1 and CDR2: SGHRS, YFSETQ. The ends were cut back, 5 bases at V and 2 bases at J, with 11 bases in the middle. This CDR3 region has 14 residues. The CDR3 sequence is CASRYGETYNEQFF. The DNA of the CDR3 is TGCGCCAGCAGATACGGGGAAACCTACAATGAGCAGTTCTTC.